One and the same sample provided the 24 T cell receptor beta chains below, sequenced in a study of spatial heterogeneity in lung cancer. Using its own MiXCR run on the 5' RACE reads, TCRdb lists one record per CDR3 protein. The repertoire includes 39,000 or so distinct CDR3 sequences, 6.5% to 9.5% of them detected once, and approximately 30% sits in the top ten. Time point denoted: sample taken at primary tumor resection. Extraction of whole RNA from tumor, nontumor lung or frozen PBMC preceded unsorted sequencing. The sample was PBMCs, taken at surgery. The receptor set was obtained from a male donor with early-stage non-small cell lung cancer.

Only a few counts were recorded for this clonotype. The rearrangement links TRBV3-1 to TRBJ2-7; 8 nucleotides line up with TRBD1. The CDR3 totals 14 residues. J lost 3 bases, V lost 5 bases, and 6 bases had no gene match. Germline V gene lookup returns CDR1 LGHDT and CDR2 YNNKEL (reference sequence). CDR3 region: CASSSSGQDYEQYF. CDR3 bases: TGTGCCAGCAGCTCGTCGGGACAGGACTACGAGCAGTACTTC.

This clonotype was observed at least ten times. This sequence joins TRBV5-1 and TRBJ2-1, with TRBD2 matching 12 bases. Germline V lookup: CDR1 SGHRS, CDR2 YFSETQ. V trimming: 4 bases; J trimming: 0 bases; junction bases outside the gene matches: 8. CDR3 length: 18 residues. Here the CDR3 DNA reads TGCGCCAGCAGCATGACTAGCGGGAGTCTTAGCTCCTACAATGAGCAGTTCTTC. This codes for CASSMTSGSLSSYNEQFF.

The gene calls are TRBV10-3 and TRBJ2-5; 9 positions match TRBD1. V lost 6 bases to trimming and J lost 2 bases; unmatched junction nucleotides: 4. The CDR3 has 14 amino acids. CDR1 ENHRY and CDR2 SYGVKD come from the germline V gene. This chain's CDR3 is CAISLGQGQETQYF. The CDR3 DNA sequence: TGTGCCATCAGCCTGGGACAGGGACAAGAGACCCAGTACTTC.

This clonotype came up a few times. This chain connects TRBV6-2 or TRBV6-3 to TRBJ1-2, with 9 bases identical to TRBD1. Germline CDR1 and CDR2: MNHEY and SVGEGT. This CDR3 contains 12 residues. V was clipped by 6 bases and J by 8 bases; unmatched bases: 4. CDR3 amino acids: CASSPDRGGYTF. The CDR3 region has the DNA TGTGCCAGCAGCCCGGACAGGGGCGGCTACACCTTC.

The chain employs TRBV30 and TRBJ1-2; 7 bases fit TRBD1. The J segment lost 8 bases and the V segment lost 0 bases, leaving 6 bases of the junction unmatched. Germline V lookup: CDR1 GTSNPN, CDR2 SVGIG (reference sequence). This CDR3 has 13 residues. Written as DNA, the CDR3 is TGTGCCTGGAGTGTACTCACAGGGGCCGGCTACACCTTC. As protein: CAWSVLTGAGYTF.

This clonotype was observed at least ten times. The genes are TRBV25-1 and TRBJ1-6; TRBD1 matches at 7 bases. J gave up 9 bases and V 3 bases, and 5 bases lay outside the gene matches. The CDR3 runs 14 residues. In germline, CDR1 is MGHDK, CDR2 SYGVNS. In DNA, the CDR3 is TGTGCCAGCAGTGAGGGCAGGGGGTCTTCACCCCTCCACTTT. Amino acid sequence: CASSEGRGSSPLHF.

This clonotype has more than one count but fewer than ten. The chain couples TRBV20-1 to TRBJ2-1, with D hard to call. This CDR3 contains 8 residues. Germline-derived CDR1 and CDR2 are DFQATT and SNEGSKA (reference sequence). V dropped 7 bases and J dropped 9 bases, with 4 bases sitting between them. The CDR3 bases are TGCAGTGTGGGTGAGCAGTTCTTC. Translating it yields CSVGEQFF.

This chain connects TRBV20-1 to TRBJ2-5; D gene ambiguous. Trimming stripped 6 bases from V and 4 bases from J, with 12 bases between. Germline lookup yields CDR1 DFQATT and CDR2 SNEGSKA (reference sequence). The CDR3 has 12 residues. The CDR3 coding sequence is TGCAGTGCGCTGCCGGCAGCAGAGACCCAGTACTTC. Protein sequence: CSALPAAETQYF.

The rearrangement joins TRBV20-1 to TRBJ2-2, with TRBD2 matching over 11 bases. Trimming removed 5 bases from V and 6 bases from J; junction bases left unmatched: 8. Per germline, CDR1 DFQATT and CDR2 SNEGSKA (reference sequence). The CDR3 totals 15 residues. The CDR3 spells CSAQTSGKGSGELFF. CDR3 bases: TGCAGTGCTCAGACTAGCGGGAAGGGCTCCGGGGAGCTGTTTTTT.

This clonotype occurred many times. The chain links TRBV6-1 to TRBJ1-5, with 8 nucleotides matching TRBD1. Trimming removed 6 bases from V and 5 bases from J; junction bases left unmatched: 6. The CDR3 sequence is 14 residues long. Germline CDR1 MNHNS, CDR2 SASEGT. Written as DNA, the CDR3 is TGTGCCAGCAGGACAGGGGATGGGCATCAGCCCCAGCATTTT. This sequence encodes CASRTGDGHQPQHF.

The sample holds many counts of this clonotype. This chain joins TRBV2 and TRBJ2-7; D is uncertain. V dropped 6 bases and J dropped 1 base, with 1 base sitting between them. CDR1 is SNHLY and CDR2 is FYNNEI in the germline V gene. The CDR3 has 10 residues. The CDR3 nucleotides are TGTGCCAGCAGGTCCTACGAGCAGTACTTC. It yields the protein CASRSYEQYF.

This clonotype has at least ten counts. J is TRBJ1-6 and V is TRBV7-2; no reliable D call. The germline gives CDR1 SGHTA, CDR2 FQGNSA. The CDR3 has 15 residues. V shed 5 bases and J shed 11 bases, with 19 bases lying between them. The chain's CDR3 is CASSPSDGLRTPLHF. CDR3 in DNA: TGTGCCAGCAGCCCCTCGGACGGCCTACGGACACCCCTCCACTTT.

About this clonotype: A much larger clone lies a single base off, so this may be a read error. V and J are TRBV5-1 and TRBJ2-7, with 12 bases aligning to TRBD1. The CDR3 runs to 14 residues. The germline gives CDR1 SGHRS, CDR2 YFSETQ. CDR3 residues: CASSYGTGGYEQNF. DNA for the CDR3: TGCGCCAGCAGCTACGGGACAGGGGGCTACGAGCAGAACTTC.

In its sample, this clonotype was seen many times. The chain has TRBV3-1 and TRBJ2-3, with D possibly matching TRBD2 (6 bases). The CDR3 extends over 14 amino acids. From germline, CDR1 is LGHDT and CDR2 YNNKEL (reference sequence). The germline V and J ends were trimmed by 1 base and 4 bases, with 9 bases remaining between them. DNA of the CDR3: TGTGCCAGCAGCCAAGTGGAGGGATCAGATACGCAGTATTTT. Protein: CASSQVEGSDTQYF.

The chain uses TRBV21-1 and TRBJ1-6; TRBD1 is the table's D call and was not checked against the DNA. TRBV21-1 is tagged as a pseudogene. The CDR3 totals 12 residues. The CDR3 reads CASSKRGSPLHF. Here the CDR3 DNA reads TGTGCCAGCAGCAAAAGGGGATCACCCCTCCACTTT.

This clonotype was seen at least ten times. The rearrangement uses TRBV7-2 and TRBJ2-3; D remains unclear. Deletions cut 1 base from V and 1 base from J, with 6 bases between. CDR1 SGHTA and CDR2 FQGNSA come from the germline V gene. This CDR3 is 14 amino acids long. The CDR3 region is CASSLEPGTDTQYF. The CDR3 DNA follows: TGTGCCAGCAGCTTAGAGCCAGGCACAGATACGCAGTATTTT.

This clonotype was seen at least ten times. The chain links TRBV20-1 to TRBJ2-5; D might be TRBD2 (6 bases). Trimming removed 3 bases from V and 2 bases from J, with 10 bases in between. CDR1 is DFQATT and CDR2 is SNEGSKA in the germline V gene (reference sequence). CDR3 length: 13 residues. In DNA form, the CDR3 reads TGCAGTGCTAGGGGGACTGATCAAGAGACCCAGTACTTC. Amino acids: CSARGTDQETQYF.

The rearrangement uses TRBV9 and TRBJ2-2, with 14 bases lining up with TRBD2. CDR1 is SGDLS, CDR2 YYNGEE, per germline. The V and J ends lost 2 bases and 6 bases, in that order; junction bases with no gene match: 3. The CDR3 loop spans 16 amino acids. For the CDR3, the DNA is TGTGCCAGCAGCGTCGGACTAGCGGGAGGCTCCGGGGAGCTGTTTTTT. It specifies CASSVGLAGGSGELFF.

The table lists this clonotype with many counts. The chain uses TRBV7-2 and TRBJ2-1; D call uncertain. Germline V gives CDR1 SGHTA, CDR2 FQGNSA. Trimming pared 4 bases from V and 7 bases from J, leaving 11 bases between. This CDR3 is 13 amino acids long. CDR3 in amino acids: CASSSTRQNEQFF. The CDR3 DNA reads as TGTGCCAGCAGCTCCACACGTCAGAATGAGCAGTTCTTC.

This clonotype was observed a handful of times. The chain uses TRBV6-5 and TRBJ1-6; D is unresolved. Germline CDR1 MNHEY, CDR2 SVGAGI. Trimming pared 0 bases from V and 9 bases from J, leaving 18 bases between. The CDR3 contains 17 residues. CDR3 residues: CASSYSAGRALTSPLHF. The CDR3 coding sequence is TGTGCCAGCAGTTACTCGGCTGGAAGGGCCCTTACTTCACCCCTCCACTTT.

The V and J genes are TRBV3-1 and TRBJ2-3, with a weak D call TRBD2 (6 bases). The CDR3 has 14 amino acids. Germline lookup yields CDR1 LGHDT and CDR2 YNNKEL (reference sequence). Trimming left V 1 base short and J 4 bases short, with 9 bases between. CDR3 residues: CASSQGTKADTQYF. The CDR3 region has the DNA TGTGCCAGCAGCCAAGGGACTAAGGCAGATACGCAGTATTTT.

The CDR3 loop is CASGLDSYEQYV. The CDR3 bases are TGTGCTAGTGGTTTAGACTCCTACGAGCAGTACGTC. The chain has TRBV12-5 and TRBJ2-7, with no clear D. The V end lost 3 bases, the J end lost 0 bases, and 3 bases lay between the germline ends. Germline V CDR1 and CDR2: LGHNT, FRNRAP. The CDR3 contains 12 residues.

This clonotype was seen ten or more times. J is TRBJ1-6 and V is TRBV9; D unresolved. Trimming took 4 bases from V and 7 from J, leaving 12 bases between them. The germline CDR1 and CDR2 sequences are SGDLS and YYNGEE. This CDR3 comprises 14 residues. The DNA of the CDR3 is TGTGCCAGCAGCTCCCGCGGGGAGAATTCACCCCTCCACTTT. This gives the protein CASSSRGENSPLHF. Together with reference TRBV9 and TRBJ1-6, the CDR3 gives the full variable domain: DSGVTQTPKHLITATGQRVTLRCSPRSGDLSVYWYQQSLDQGLQFLIQYYNGEERAKGNILERFSAQQFPDLHSELNLSSLELGDSALYFCASSSRGENSPLHFGNGTRLTVT.

The sample holds many counts of this clonotype. The chain joins TRBV7-2 to TRBJ2-5; the D gene could be TRBD1 or TRBD2 (6 bases each). Trimming cost V 1 base and J 5 bases, with 20 bases left between them. The V gene's germline CDR1 is SGHTA and CDR2 FQGNSA. The CDR3 sequence is 17 residues long. For the CDR3, the DNA is TGTGCCAGCAGCTTAGGGTACGGGGGCCGCAGAAGGGAGACCCAGTACTTC. Protein: CASSLGYGGRRRETQYF.